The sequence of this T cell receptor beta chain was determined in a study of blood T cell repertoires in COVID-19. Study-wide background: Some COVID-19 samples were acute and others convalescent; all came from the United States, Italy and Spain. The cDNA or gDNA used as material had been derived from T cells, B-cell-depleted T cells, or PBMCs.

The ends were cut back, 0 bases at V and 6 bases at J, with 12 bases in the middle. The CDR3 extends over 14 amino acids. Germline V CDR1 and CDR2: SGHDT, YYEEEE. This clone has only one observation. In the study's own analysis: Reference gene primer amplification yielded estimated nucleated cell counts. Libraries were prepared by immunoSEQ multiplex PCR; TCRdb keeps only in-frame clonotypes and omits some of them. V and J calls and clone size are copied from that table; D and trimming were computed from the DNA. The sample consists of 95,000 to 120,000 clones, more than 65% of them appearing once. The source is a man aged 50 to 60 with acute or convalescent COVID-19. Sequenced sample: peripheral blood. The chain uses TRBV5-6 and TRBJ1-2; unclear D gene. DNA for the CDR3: TGTGCCAGCAGCTTGGGGACCGGGAATCATGGCTACACCTTC. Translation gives CASSLGTGNHGYTF.